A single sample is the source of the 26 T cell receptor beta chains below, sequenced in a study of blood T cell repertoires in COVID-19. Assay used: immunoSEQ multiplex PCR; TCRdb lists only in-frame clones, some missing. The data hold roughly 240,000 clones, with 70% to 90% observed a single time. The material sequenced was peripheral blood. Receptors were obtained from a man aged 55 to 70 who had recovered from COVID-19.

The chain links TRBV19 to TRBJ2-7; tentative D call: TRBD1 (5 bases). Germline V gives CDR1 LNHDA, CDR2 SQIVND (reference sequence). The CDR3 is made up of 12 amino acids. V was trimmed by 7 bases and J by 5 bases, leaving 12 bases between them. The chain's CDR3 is CASMGPGHEQYF. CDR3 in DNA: TGTGCCAGTATGGGGCCTGGGCACGAGCAGTACTTC.

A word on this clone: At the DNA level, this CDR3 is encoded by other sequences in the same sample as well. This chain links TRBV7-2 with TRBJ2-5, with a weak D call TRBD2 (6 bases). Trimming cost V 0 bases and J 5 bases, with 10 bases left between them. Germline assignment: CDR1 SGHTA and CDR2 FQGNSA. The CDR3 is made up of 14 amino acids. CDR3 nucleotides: TGTGCCAGCAGCTTAGCGGGAGGTGGGGAGACCCAGTACTTC. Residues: CASSLAGGGETQYF.

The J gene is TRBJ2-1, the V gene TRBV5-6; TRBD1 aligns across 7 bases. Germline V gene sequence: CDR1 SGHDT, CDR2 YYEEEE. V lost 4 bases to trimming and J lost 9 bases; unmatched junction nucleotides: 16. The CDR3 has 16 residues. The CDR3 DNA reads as TGTGCCAGCAGCGTCCGACAGGGCAGCTGGCCCGGTGAGCAGTTCTTC. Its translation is CASSVRQGSWPGEQFF. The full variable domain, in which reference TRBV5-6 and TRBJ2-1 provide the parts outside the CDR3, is DAGVTQSPTHLIKTRGQQVTLRCSPKSGHDTVSWYQQALGQGPQFIFQYYEEEERQRGNFPDRFSGHQFPNYSSELNVNALLLGDSALYLCASSVRQGSWPGEQFFGPGTRLTVL.

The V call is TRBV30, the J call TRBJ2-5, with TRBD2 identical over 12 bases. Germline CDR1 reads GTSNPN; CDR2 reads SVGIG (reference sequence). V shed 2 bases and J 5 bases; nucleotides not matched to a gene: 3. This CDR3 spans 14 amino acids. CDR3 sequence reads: CAWSRGLAGETQYF. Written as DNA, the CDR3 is TGTGCCTGGAGTCGCGGACTAGCGGGGGAGACCCAGTACTTC.

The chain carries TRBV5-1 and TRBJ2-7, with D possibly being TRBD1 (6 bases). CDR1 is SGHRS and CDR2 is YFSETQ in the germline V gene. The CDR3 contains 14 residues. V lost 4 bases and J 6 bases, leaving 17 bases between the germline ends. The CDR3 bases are TGCGCCAGCAGCCAACAGGGTGACTCGAGCGAGCAGTACTTC. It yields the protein CASSQQGDSSEQYF.

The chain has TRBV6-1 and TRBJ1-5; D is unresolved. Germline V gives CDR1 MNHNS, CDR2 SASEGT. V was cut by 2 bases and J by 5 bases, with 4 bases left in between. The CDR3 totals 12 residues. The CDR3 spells CASSELDQPQHF. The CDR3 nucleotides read TGTGCCAGCAGTGAATTAGATCAGCCCCAGCATTTT.

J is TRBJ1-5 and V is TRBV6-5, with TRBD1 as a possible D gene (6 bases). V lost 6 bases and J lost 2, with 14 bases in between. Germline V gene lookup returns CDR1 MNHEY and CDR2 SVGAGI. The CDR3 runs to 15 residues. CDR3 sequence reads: CASRPQGTRNQPQHF. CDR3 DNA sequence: TGTGCCAGCAGGCCACAGGGTACTCGCAATCAGCCCCAGCATTTT.

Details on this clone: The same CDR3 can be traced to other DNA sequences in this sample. CDR3 amino acids: CASSLSGNYGYTF. The DNA of the CDR3 is TGCGCCAGCAGCTTATCCGGTAACTATGGCTACACCTTC. V usage is TRBV5-1 and J usage is TRBJ1-2; D not certain. CDR3 length equals 13 residues. Deletions cut 2 bases from V and 1 base from J, with 6 bases between. Per the germline V gene, CDR1 is SGHRS and CDR2 is YFSETQ.

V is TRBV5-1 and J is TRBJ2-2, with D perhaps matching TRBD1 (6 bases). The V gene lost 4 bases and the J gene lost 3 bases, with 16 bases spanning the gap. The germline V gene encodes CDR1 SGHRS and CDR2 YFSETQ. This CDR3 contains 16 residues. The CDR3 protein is CASSRTKTGDTGELFF. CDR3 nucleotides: TGCGCCAGCAGCCGCACAAAGACAGGAGACACCGGGGAGCTGTTTTTT.

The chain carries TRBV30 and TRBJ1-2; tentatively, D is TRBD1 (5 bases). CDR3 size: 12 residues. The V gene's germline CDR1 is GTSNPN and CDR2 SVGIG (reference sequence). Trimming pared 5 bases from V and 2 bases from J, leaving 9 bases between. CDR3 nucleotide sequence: TGTGCCTGGTGGGGGGGGAACTATGGCTACACCTTC. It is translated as CAWWGGNYGYTF. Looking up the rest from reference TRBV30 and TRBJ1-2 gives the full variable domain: SQTIHQWPATLVQPVGSPLSLECTVEGTSNPNLYWYRQAAGRGLQLLFYSVGIGQISSEVPQNLSASRPQDRQFILSSKKLLLSDSGFYLCAWWGGNYGYTFGSGTRLTVV.

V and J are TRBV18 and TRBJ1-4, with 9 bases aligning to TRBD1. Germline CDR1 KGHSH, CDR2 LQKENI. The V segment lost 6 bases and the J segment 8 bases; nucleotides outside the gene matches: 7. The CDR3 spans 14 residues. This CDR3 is CASSQGTGPEKLFF. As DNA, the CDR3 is TGTGCCAGCTCCCAAGGGACAGGGCCAGAAAAACTGTTTTTT.

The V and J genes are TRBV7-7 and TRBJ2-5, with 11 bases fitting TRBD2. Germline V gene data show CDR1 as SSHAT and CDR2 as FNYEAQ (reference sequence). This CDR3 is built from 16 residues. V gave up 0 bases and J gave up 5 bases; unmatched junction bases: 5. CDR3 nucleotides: TGTGCCAGCAGCTTAGCGCGGGCTAGCGGGGGGGAGACCCAGTACTTC. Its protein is CASSLARASGGETQYF.

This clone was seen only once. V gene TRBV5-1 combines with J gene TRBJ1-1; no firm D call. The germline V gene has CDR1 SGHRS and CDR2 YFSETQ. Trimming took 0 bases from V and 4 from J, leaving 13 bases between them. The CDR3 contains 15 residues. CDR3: CASSLAERVITEAFF. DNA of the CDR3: TGCGCCAGCAGCTTGGCCGAGAGGGTGATCACTGAAGCTTTCTTT. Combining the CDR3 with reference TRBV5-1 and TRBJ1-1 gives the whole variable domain KAGVTQTPRYLIKTRGQQVTLSCSPISGHRSVSWYQQTPGQGLQFLFEYFSETQRNKGNFPGRFSGRQFSNSRSEMNVSTLELGDSALYLCASSLAERVITEAFFGQGTRLTVV.

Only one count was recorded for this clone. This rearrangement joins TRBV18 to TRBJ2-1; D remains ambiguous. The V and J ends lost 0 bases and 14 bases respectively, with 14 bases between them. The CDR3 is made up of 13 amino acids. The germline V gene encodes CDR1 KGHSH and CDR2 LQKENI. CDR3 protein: CASSPPSSVMEFF. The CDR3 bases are TGTGCCAGCTCACCACCCTCCTCGGTCATGGAGTTCTTC. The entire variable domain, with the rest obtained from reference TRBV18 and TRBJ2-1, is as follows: NAGVMQNPRHLVRRRGQEARLRCSPMKGHSHVYWYRQLPEEGLKFMVYLQKENIIDESGMPKERFSAEFPKEGPSILRIQQVVRGDSAAYFCASSPPSSVMEFFGPGTRLTVL.

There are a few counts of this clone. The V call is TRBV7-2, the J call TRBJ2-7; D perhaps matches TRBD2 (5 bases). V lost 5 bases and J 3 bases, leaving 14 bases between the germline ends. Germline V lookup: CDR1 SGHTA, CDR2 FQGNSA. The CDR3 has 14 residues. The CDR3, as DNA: TGTGCCAGCAGCCCAAGGGCCCGGGGCTACGAGCAGTACTTC. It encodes CASSPRARGYEQYF.

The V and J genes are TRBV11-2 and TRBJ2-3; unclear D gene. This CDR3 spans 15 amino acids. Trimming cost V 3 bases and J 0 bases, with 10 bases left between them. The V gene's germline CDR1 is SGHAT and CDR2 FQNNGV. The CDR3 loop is CASSFELASTDTQYF. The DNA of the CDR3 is TGTGCCAGCAGCTTCGAGCTTGCTAGCACAGATACGCAGTATTTT. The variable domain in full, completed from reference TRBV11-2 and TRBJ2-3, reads EAGVAQSPRYKIIEKRQSVAFWCNPISGHATLYWYQQILGQGPKLLIQFQNNGVVDDSQLPKDRFSAERLKGVDSTLKIQPAKLEDSAVYLCASSFELASTDTQYFGPGTRLTVL.

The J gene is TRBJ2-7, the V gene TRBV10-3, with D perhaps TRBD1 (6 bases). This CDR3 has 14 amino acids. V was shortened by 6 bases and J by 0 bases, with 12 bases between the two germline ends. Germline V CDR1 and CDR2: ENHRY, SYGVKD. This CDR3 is CAISRGGSSYEQYF. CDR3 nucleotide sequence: TGTGCCATCAGCCGAGGGGGAAGCTCCTACGAGCAGTACTTC.

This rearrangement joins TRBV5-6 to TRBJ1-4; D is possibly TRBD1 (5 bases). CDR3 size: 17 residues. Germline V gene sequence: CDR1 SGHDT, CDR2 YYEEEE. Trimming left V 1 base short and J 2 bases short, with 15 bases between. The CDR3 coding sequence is TGTGCCAGCAGCTTGTTTTCAGGGCCGCTCACTAATGAAAAACTGTTTTTT. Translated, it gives CASSLFSGPLTNEKLFF. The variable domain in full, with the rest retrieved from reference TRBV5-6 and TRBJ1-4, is DAGVTQSPTHLIKTRGQQVTLRCSPKSGHDTVSWYQQALGQGPQFIFQYYEEEERQRGNFPDRFSGHQFPNYSSELNVNALLLGDSALYLCASSLFSGPLTNEKLFFGSGTQLSVL.

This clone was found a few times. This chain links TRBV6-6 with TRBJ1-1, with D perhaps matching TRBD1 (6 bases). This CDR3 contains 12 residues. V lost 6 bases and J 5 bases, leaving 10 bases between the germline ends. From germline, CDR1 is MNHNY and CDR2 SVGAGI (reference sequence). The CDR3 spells CASREGQTEAFF. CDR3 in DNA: TGTGCCAGCAGGGAAGGACAGACTGAAGCTTTCTTT.

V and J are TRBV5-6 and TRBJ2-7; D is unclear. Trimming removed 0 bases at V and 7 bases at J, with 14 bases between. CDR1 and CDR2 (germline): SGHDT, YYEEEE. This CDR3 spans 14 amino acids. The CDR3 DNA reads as TGTGCCAGCAGCTTGGGCGCAGGTCCAGAGGAGCAGTACTTC. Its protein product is CASSLGAGPEEQYF.

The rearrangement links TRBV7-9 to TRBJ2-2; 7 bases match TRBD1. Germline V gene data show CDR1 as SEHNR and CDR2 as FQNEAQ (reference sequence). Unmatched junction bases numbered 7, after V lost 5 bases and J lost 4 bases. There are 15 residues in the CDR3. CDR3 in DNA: TGTGCCAGCAGCCTTCGGACAGGAGTCACCGGGGAGCTGTTTTTT. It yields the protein CASSLRTGVTGELFF.

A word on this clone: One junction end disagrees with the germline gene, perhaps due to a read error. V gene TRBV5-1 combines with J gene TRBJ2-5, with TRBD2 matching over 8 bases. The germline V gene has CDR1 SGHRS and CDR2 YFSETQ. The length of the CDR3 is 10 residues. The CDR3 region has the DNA TGCGCCAGCCAGACGCGGGAGGAGGACTTC. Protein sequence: CASQTREEDF.

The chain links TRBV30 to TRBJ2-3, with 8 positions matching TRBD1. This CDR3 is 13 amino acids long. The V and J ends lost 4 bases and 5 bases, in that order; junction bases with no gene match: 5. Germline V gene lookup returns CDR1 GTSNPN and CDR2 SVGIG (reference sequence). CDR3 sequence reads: CAWMTGAVDTQYF. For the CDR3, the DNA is TGTGCCTGGATGACAGGGGCTGTAGATACGCAGTATTTT.

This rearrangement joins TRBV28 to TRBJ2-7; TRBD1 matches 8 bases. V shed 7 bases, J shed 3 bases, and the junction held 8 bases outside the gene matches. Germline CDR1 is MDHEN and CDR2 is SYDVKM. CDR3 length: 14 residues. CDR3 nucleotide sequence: TGTGCCAGCACCATACAGGGGGTAAGCTACGAGCAGTACTTC. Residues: CASTIQGVSYEQYF.

Here the CDR3 DNA reads TGTGCCAGCACCAAATCTGGACGGGGGGCGAGCGGAAACACCATATATTTT. Translating it yields CASTKSGRGASGNTIYF. This chain uses TRBV11-2 with TRBJ1-3; tentatively, D is TRBD1 (6 bases). V was trimmed by 7 bases and J by 4 bases, leaving 23 bases between them. This CDR3 contains 17 residues. CDR1 is SGHAT, CDR2 FQNNGV, per germline.

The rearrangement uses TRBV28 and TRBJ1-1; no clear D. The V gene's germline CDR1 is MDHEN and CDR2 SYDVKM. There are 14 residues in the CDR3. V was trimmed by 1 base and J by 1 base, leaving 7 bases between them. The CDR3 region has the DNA TGTGCCAGCAGTTTATCCCAGCGGAACACTGAAGCTTTCTTT. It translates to CASSLSQRNTEAFF.